This TCR beta chain was identified in a study of blood T cell repertoires in COVID-19. Per the original data handling: Using reference gene primer amplification, nucleated cell counts were estimated. The protocol was immunoSEQ multiplex PCR, while the TCRdb copy is restricted to in-frame clones and leaves out a portion. V and J calls and clone size come straight from that table; D and trimming were deduced from the DNA. The table lists 150,000 to 200,000 clones, 85% to 90% of them singletons. The source material was peripheral blood. This sequence was found in a man between 18 and 29 years old with acute or convalescent COVID-19.

The CDR3 nucleotides are TGTGCCAGCAGTTTGTTGGGGCCCCCTTACAATGAGCAGTTCTTC. It is translated as CASSLLGPPYNEQFF. This chain joins TRBV28 and TRBJ2-1; perhaps TRBD1 as D (5 bases). Germline CDR1 reads MDHEN; CDR2 reads SYDVKM. This CDR3 region has 15 residues. Trimming took 3 bases from V and 4 from J, leaving 13 bases between them.